This T cell receptor (beta chain) was retrieved from a study of cytomegalovirus exposure and HLA in healthy donors. Whole-study results and caveats: A further, later analysis showed that HLA-associated TCR beta chains (compared with equally common others) were more clonally expanded.

The PCR contained 60 Vbeta and 13 Jbeta primers. Using immunoSEQ multiplex PCR, the repertoire was profiled, and TCRdb retains in-frame clones only, with some absent. The repertoire holds about 160,000 clones, with 85% as singletons. On this clone itself: Its matching antigen is unknown. Mismatch with germline at one junction end may stem from a read error.

Sequencing used PBMCs. This clonotype was sampled from a boy aged 2 to 9 in good health and CMV-seronegative.

This CDR3 reads CASSDIGRGGRTDF. The CDR3 region has the DNA TGTGCCAGCAGTGATATAGGTAGAGGCGGGAGGACGGACTTC. The gene calls are TRBV2 and TRBJ2-7, with 8 nucleotides matching TRBD2. CDR1 is SNHLY and CDR2 is FYNNEI in the germline V gene. The CDR3 has 14 amino acids. The full variable domain, with the rest looked up from reference TRBV2 and TRBJ2-7, is EPEVTQTPSHQVTQMGQEVILRCVPISNHLYFYWYRQILGQKVEFLVSFYNNEISEKSEIFDDQFSVERPDGSNFTLKIRSTKLEDSAMYFCASSDIGRGGRTDFGPGTRLTVT.